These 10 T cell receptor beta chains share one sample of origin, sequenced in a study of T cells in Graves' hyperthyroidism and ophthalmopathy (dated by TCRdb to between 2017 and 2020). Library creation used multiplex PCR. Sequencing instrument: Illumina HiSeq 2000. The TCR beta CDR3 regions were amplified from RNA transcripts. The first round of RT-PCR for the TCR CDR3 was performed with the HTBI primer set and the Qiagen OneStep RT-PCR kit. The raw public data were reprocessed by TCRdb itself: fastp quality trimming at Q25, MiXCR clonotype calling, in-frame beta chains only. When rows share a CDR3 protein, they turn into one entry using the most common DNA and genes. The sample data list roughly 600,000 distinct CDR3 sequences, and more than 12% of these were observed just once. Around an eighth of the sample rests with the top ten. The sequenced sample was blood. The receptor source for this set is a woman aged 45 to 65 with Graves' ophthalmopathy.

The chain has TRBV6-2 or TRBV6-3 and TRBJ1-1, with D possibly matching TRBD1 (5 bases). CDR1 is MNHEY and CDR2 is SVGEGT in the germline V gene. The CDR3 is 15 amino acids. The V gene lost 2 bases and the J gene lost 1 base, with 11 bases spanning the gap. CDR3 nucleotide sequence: TGTGCCAGCAGTTACCCGGGGCCCCGGAACACTGAAGCTTTCTTT. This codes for CASSYPGPRNTEAFF.

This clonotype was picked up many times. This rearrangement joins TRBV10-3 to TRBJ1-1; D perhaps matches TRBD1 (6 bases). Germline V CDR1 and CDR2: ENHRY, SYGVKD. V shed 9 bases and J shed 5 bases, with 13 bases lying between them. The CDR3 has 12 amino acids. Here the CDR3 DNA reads TGTGCCATAAAACAGGGAGGGACTGAAGCTTTCTTT. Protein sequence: CAIKQGGTEAFF.

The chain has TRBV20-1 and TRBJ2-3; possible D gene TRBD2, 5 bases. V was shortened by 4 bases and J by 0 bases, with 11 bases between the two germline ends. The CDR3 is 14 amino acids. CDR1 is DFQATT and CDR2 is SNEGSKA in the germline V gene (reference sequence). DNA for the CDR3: TGCAGTGCTACCCGGACTTCTAGCACAGATACGCAGTATTTT. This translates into CSATRTSSTDTQYF.

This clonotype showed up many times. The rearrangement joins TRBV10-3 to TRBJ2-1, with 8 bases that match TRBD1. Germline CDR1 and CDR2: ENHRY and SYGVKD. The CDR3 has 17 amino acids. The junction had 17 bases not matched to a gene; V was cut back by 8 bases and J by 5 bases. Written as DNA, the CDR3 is TGTGCCATCTCCCCAGGACAGGGTCGTCGAAGCCACAATGAGCAGTTCTTC. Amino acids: CAISPGQGRRSHNEQFF.

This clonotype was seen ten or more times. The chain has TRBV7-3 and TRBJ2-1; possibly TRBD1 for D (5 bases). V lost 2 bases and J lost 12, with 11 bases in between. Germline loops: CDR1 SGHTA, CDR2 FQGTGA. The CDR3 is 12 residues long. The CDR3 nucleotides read TGTGCCAGCAGCTTAGCTGGGCAGGGGCAGTTCTTC. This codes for CASSLAGQGQFF.

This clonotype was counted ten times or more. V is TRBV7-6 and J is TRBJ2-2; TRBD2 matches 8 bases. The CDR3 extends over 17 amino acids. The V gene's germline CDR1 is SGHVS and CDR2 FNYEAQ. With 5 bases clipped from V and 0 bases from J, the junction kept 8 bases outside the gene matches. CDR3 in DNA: TGTGCCAGCAGCGTAAGGCTAGCGGGTGCGAACACCGGGGAGCTGTTTTTT. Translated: CASSVRLAGANTGELFF. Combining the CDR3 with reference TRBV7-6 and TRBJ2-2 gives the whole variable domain GAGVSQSPRYKVTKRGQDVALRCDPISGHVSLYWYRQALGQGPEFLTYFNYEAQQDKSGLPNDRFSAERPEGSISTLTIQRTEQRDSAMYRCASSVRLAGANTGELFFGEGSRLTVL.

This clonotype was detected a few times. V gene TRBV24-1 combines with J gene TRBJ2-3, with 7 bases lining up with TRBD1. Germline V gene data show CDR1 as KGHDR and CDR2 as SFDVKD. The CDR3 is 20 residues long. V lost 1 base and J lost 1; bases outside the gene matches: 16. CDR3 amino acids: CATSDFTGASTRLRTDTQYF. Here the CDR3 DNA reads TGTGCCACCAGTGATTTCACAGGGGCCAGTACGCGACTTCGCACAGATACGCAGTATTTT.

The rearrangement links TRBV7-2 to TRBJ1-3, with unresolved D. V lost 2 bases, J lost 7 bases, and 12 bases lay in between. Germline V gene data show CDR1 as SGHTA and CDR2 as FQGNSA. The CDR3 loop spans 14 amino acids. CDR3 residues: CASSLSGDWNTIYF. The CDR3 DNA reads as TGTGCCAGCAGCTTAAGTGGTGATTGGAACACCATATATTTT.

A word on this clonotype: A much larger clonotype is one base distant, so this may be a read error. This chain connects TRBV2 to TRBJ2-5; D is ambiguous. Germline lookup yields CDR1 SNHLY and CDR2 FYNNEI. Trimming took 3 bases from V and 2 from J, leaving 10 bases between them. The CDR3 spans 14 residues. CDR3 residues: CASSDGQLQETQYF. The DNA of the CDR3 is TGTGCCAGCAGTGATGGGCAGCTTCAAGAGACCCAGTACTTC.

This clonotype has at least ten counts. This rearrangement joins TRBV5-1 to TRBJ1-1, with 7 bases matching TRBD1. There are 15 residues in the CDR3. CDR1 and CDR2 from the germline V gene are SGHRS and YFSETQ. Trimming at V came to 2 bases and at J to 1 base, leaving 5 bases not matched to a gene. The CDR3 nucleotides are TGCGCCAGCAGCTTTCAGGGGGATTCGAACACTGAAGCTTTCTTT. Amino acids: CASSFQGDSNTEAFF.